Here is one T cell receptor beta chain with its context. What it binds is unknown. Germline CDR1 reads SQVTM; CDR2 reads ANQGSEA. The CDR3 spans 10 residues. V dropped 5 bases and J dropped 7 bases, with 9 bases sitting between them. This sample stems from a study of cytomegalovirus exposure and HLA in healthy donors. The study, taken as a whole, reports: Solely CMV serostatus was available to characterize immune exposure. Analysis was carried out at a later point, and it linked a missense DCLRE1C variant to TCR beta V- and J-gene trimming.

Vbeta (60) and Jbeta (13) primers were used in the PCR. Some clones are missing from TCRdb's copy, which holds only in-frame ones; the method was immunoSEQ multiplex PCR. The profile covers about 140,000 clones, with around 80% appearing a single time and around 6.8% taken by the ten largest. Sequencing used PBMCs. This receptor was taken from a man aged 35-49 years in good health and CMV-seropositive. This sequence joins TRBV29-1 and TRBJ2-7; a possible D gene is TRBD1 (5 bases). The DNA of the CDR3 is TGCAGCGTTCGTGGACAAGAGCAGTACTTC. Protein product: CSVRGQEQYF.